This T cell receptor beta chain was captured by sequencing in a study of OX40 agonist ivuxolimab in advanced cancers. Study-level information: An agonistic anti-OX40 (CD134) antibody, ivuxolimab, was used to treat the patients. The dose of intravenous ivuxolimab that patients received every 2 weeks ranged from 0.01 to 10 mg/kg.

Patients were ruled out by autoimmune disease history or systemic immunosuppression. Points on this clone: Its specificity is not known.

Produced via immunoSEQ multiplex PCR; TCRdb's table is partial and in-frame only. Of around 73,000 clones in the sample, around 89% were seen once. Study conclusions and caveats: Relatively little clonal expansion, among the lowest observed, appeared in partial responders at 0.1-3.0 mg/kg.

The sequence was obtained from an adult with an advanced solid tumor such as melanoma, head and neck, liver or kidney cancer. Material: CD4+ or CD8+ T cells sorted from blood, obtained in a trial of the OX40 agonist ivuxolimab.

The CDR3 is CASSRLQSNTGELFF. Here the CDR3 DNA reads TGTGCCAGCAGCCGTTTACAGAGTAACACCGGGGAGCTGTTTTTT. The chain recombines TRBV7-6 with TRBJ2-2; D is uncertain. Trimming took 5 bases from V and 2 from J, leaving 12 bases between them. Germline V lookup: CDR1 SGHVS, CDR2 FNYEAQ. This CDR3 has 15 residues.